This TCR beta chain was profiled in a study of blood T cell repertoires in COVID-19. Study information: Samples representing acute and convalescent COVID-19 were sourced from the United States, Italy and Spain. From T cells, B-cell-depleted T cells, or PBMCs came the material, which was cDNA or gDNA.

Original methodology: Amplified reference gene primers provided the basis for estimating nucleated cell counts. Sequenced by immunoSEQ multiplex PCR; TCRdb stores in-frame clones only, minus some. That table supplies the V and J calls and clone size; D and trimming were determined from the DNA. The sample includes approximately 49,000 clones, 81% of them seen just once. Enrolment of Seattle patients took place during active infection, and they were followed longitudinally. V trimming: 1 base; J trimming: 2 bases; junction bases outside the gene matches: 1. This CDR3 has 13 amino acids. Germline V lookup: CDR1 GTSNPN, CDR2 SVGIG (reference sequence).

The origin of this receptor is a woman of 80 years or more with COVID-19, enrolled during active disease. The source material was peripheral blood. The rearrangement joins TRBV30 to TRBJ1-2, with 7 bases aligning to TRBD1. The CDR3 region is CAWSGQGNYGYTF. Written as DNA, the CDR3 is TGTGCCTGGAGTGGACAGGGAAACTATGGCTACACCTTC.